These T cell receptor beta chains were read from a single sample in a study of blood T cell repertoires in COVID-19. Sequenced by immunoSEQ multiplex PCR; TCRdb stores in-frame clones only, minus some. In the table there are roughly 200,000 clones, approximately 92% of which are singletons. The specimen was PBMCs or T cells enriched from blood (not recorded which). These receptors were taken from a woman between 40 and 50 years old with acute COVID-19. Each CDR3 is given with its conserved first and last residue. Fields, in order: J gene, V gene, clone size, D gene, CDR3 protein. D genes are given only for firm matches. Part of the rows lack a size; the others show once, few, many or a class for expanded clones.

J: TRBJ1-6
V: TRBV14
size: .
D: .
CDR3: CASSQGHTGSPLHF

J: TRBJ1-1
V: TRBV7-2
size: .
D: .
CDR3: CASFVQGMHTEAFF

J: TRBJ2-3
V: TRBV11-2
size: .
D: TRBD2
CDR3: CASSYWTSGGRTDTQYF

J: TRBJ2-3
V: TRBV7-2
size: .
D: TRBD2
CDR3: CASSLVGGGAGDTQYF

J: TRBJ2-2
V: TRBV28
size: few
D: TRBD1
CDR3: CASRAQGAGGELFF

J: TRBJ2-2
V: TRBV18
size: .
D: .
CDR3: CASSPRGTGELFF

J: TRBJ2-5
V: TRBV6-5
size: .
D: .
CDR3: CASSSGGGYEETQYF

J: TRBJ2-7
V: TRBV7-9
size: .
D: .
CDR3: CASVGQGSSYEQYF

J: TRBJ1-2
V: TRBV6-5
size: .
D: .
CDR3: CASRDSYGYTF

J: TRBJ2-2
V: TRBV19
size: .
D: TRBD1
CDR3: CASSMGQGAITGELFF

J: TRBJ2-1
V: TRBV6-5
size: .
D: .
CDR3: CASSTERSYNEQFF

J: TRBJ2-3
V: TRBV14
size: .
D: .
CDR3: CASSHNTGTQADTQYF

J: TRBJ2-1
V: TRBV3-1/TRBV3-2
size: few
D: TRBD2
CDR3: CASTPEGGTYNEQFF

J: TRBJ1-1
V: TRBV19
size: .
D: .
CDR3: CASTPNRENTEAFF

J: TRBJ2-5
V: TRBV27
size: .
D: TRBD2
CDR3: CASSLSGRGAGETQYF

J: TRBJ2-3
V: TRBV7-3
size: few
D: .
CDR3: CASSLLGADTDTQYF

J: TRBJ2-5
V: TRBV2
size: .
D: TRBD2
CDR3: CASSSRGGETQYF

J: TRBJ2-5
V: TRBV9
size: .
D: TRBD2
CDR3: CASSGGLAGETQYF

J: TRBJ1-4
V: TRBV2
size: once
D: TRBD1
CDR3: CASMINRGPEKLFF

J: TRBJ2-7
V: TRBV5-4
size: .
D: TRBD2
CDR3: CASSPSAGVLSEQYF

J: TRBJ2-5
V: TRBV28
size: .
D: .
CDR3: CASSLSGRTGETQYF

J: TRBJ2-5
V: TRBV13
size: .
D: TRBD2
CDR3: CASSLIRAGGRETQYF

J: TRBJ2-2
V: TRBV27
size: .
D: TRBD1
CDR3: CASSLRTGYGELFF

J: TRBJ2-4
V: TRBV30
size: .
D: TRBD1
CDR3: CAWRDRGKRAKNIQYF

J: TRBJ2-2
V: TRBV24-1
size: .
D: .
CDR3: CATSGLPPPGRITGELFF

J: TRBJ1-4
V: TRBV5-1
size: .
D: .
CDR3: CASALSGATNEKLFF

J: TRBJ1-6
V: TRBV5-5
size: few
D: TRBD1
CDR3: CASSLGQGANSPLHF

J: TRBJ1-5
V: TRBV27
size: .
D: .
CDR3: CASLLTTAPTRNQPQHF

J: TRBJ2-7
V: TRBV18
size: .
D: .
CDR3: CASSPSGGSGSYEQYF

J: TRBJ2-5
V: TRBV5-1
size: .
D: .
CDR3: CASSVGSQETQYF

J: TRBJ2-7
V: TRBV19
size: .
D: .
CDR3: CASSILAGDHEQYF

J: TRBJ2-7
V: TRBV15
size: .
D: .
CDR3: CATSNPGEGAYEQYF

J: TRBJ1-3
V: TRBV3-1/TRBV3-2
size: .
D: TRBD1
CDR3: CASSHTGGIYF

J: TRBJ2-1
V: TRBV14
size: .
D: .
CDR3: CASSQVFREMSYNEQFF

J: TRBJ1-2
V: TRBV5-1
size: .
D: TRBD1
CDR3: CASSLGQGVPGYTF

J: TRBJ1-1
V: TRBV11-2
size: once
D: .
CDR3: CASSPLSGAIRRNTEAFF

J: TRBJ1-1
V: TRBV4-1
size: once
D: .
CDR3: CASSQRDTGTEAFF

J: TRBJ2-2
V: TRBV3-1/TRBV3-2
size: .
D: TRBD2
CDR3: CASSPGLAGAGELFF

J: TRBJ1-1
V: TRBV28
size: .
D: .
CDR3: CAGGQGGTEAFF

J: TRBJ1-5
V: TRBV7-8
size: .
D: TRBD1
CDR3: CASSLDRGFSNQPQHF

J: TRBJ2-4
V: TRBV6-5
size: .
D: .
CDR3: CASSETKGAKNIQYF

J: TRBJ2-1
V: TRBV5-1
size: .
D: .
CDR3: CASSLYTSNEQFF

J: TRBJ2-7
V: TRBV6-6
size: .
D: .
CDR3: CASSPRGSSSYEQYF

J: TRBJ1-4
V: TRBV3-1/TRBV3-2
size: once
D: TRBD1
CDR3: CASSHPTGVAEKLFF

J: TRBJ1-4
V: TRBV6-5
size: .
D: .
CDR3: CASSFAGALPEKLFF

J: TRBJ2-3
V: TRBV4-3
size: .
D: .
CDR3: CASSQDLLGTPITDTQYF

J: TRBJ1-1
V: TRBV30
size: once
D: .
CDR3: CAWSAGRRNTEAFF

J: TRBJ1-6
V: TRBV7-6
size: .
D: .
CDR3: CASSLAYRNSPLHF

J: TRBJ2-1
V: TRBV7-2
size: once
D: TRBD2
CDR3: CASSLAVLAGGTNEQFF

J: TRBJ1-2
V: TRBV2
size: once
D: .
CDR3: CASSENEGVITYYGYTF

J: TRBJ2-3
V: TRBV19
size: .
D: .
CDR3: CASCPGAEGEDTQYF

J: TRBJ2-2
V: TRBV18
size: .
D: TRBD2
CDR3: CASSPASGRPNTGELFF

J: TRBJ1-2
V: TRBV7-9
size: .
D: TRBD1
CDR3: CASSHLDREGDYGYTF

J: TRBJ1-6
V: TRBV28
size: .
D: .
CDR3: CASIAGSSYNSPLHF

J: TRBJ2-3
V: TRBV14
size: once
D: TRBD2
CDR3: CASSQFPSGTTDTQYF

J: TRBJ2-7
V: TRBV19
size: .
D: .
CDR3: CASSISPLGANYEQYF

J: TRBJ2-1
V: TRBV15
size: once
D: TRBD2
CDR3: CATSRDGTSGRFDEQFF

J: TRBJ1-2
V: TRBV5-1
size: .
D: .
CDR3: CASSLESKYGYTF

J: TRBJ1-2
V: TRBV6-5
size: .
D: .
CDR3: CASRSQGRENYGYTF